The rows below give T cell receptor beta chains drawn from one sample of a study of shared clonotypes between healthy human individuals. Generated by immunoSEQ multiplex PCR, the TCRdb table keeps only in-frame clones and is missing some. Among 2 million to 2.5 million clones listed, 80% to 95% were seen once. The sequenced sample was naive CD4+ T cells from PBMCs. The receptors stem from a man between 18 and 35 years old in good health. Some clones in this sample may be carry-over from other donors' samples. CDR3s include the opening cysteine and the closing phenylalanine or tryptophan. A D gene is named only where the DNA matches it firmly. Some rows mark clone size as missing; the rest say once, few, many or name a class of expanded clone.

clone size: once; V gene: TRBV7-9; J gene: TRBJ2-7; D gene: TRBD1; CDR3 DNA: TGTGCCAGCAGCTCGACAGGGGCGGGGTACGAGCAGTACTTC; CDR3 protein: CASSSTGAGYEQYF
clone size: NA; V gene: TRBV7-2; J gene: TRBJ2-1; D gene: NA; CDR3 DNA: TGTGCCAGCAGCTTAGTCAACAATGAGCAGTTCTTC; CDR3 protein: CASSLVNNEQFF
clone size: NA; V gene: TRBV19; J gene: TRBJ1-1; D gene: NA; CDR3 DNA: TGTGCCAGTAGTATTCCCCTAAGGGGCGCTGAAGCTTTCTTT; CDR3 protein: CASSIPLRGAEAFF
clone size: NA; V gene: TRBV9; J gene: TRBJ2-2; D gene: NA; CDR3 DNA: TGTGCCAGCAGCGTAGCTTTGGAGGCCGGGGAGCTGTTTTTT; CDR3 protein: CASSVALEAGELFF
clone size: few; V gene: TRBV18; J gene: TRBJ1-5; D gene: NA; CDR3 DNA: TGTGCCAGCTCACTTCGCAGGGAGAATCAGCCCCAGCATTTT; CDR3 protein: CASSLRRENQPQHF
clone size: NA; V gene: TRBV7-3; J gene: TRBJ2-2; D gene: TRBD1; CDR3 DNA: TGTGCCAGCAGCTCAATCCCGGGACAGACCACCGGGGAGCTGTTTTTT; CDR3 protein: CASSSIPGQTTGELFF
clone size: NA; V gene: TRBV7-9; J gene: TRBJ1-2; D gene: NA; CDR3 DNA: TGTGCCAGCAGCTTATCCGGGTCTGGCAACTATGGCTACACCTTC; CDR3 protein: CASSLSGSGNYGYTF
clone size: NA; V gene: TRBV14; J gene: TRBJ2-3; D gene: NA; CDR3 DNA: TGTGCCAGCAGCCGGCTGGAGCGCACAGATACGCAGTATTTT; CDR3 protein: CASSRLERTDTQYF
clone size: NA; V gene: TRBV5-1; J gene: TRBJ2-2; D gene: NA; CDR3 DNA: TGCGCCAGCAGCTTAGTGGAGGGGGAGCTGTTTTTT; CDR3 protein: CASSLVEGELFF
clone size: NA; V gene: TRBV5-1; J gene: TRBJ1-2; D gene: NA; CDR3 DNA: TGCGCCAGCAGCCCAGGCGGGACTAACTATGGCTACACCTTC; CDR3 protein: CASSPGGTNYGYTF
clone size: NA; V gene: TRBV12-5; J gene: TRBJ2-5; D gene: NA; CDR3 DNA: TGTGCTAGTGGTCCGGGTTTGGGGGCCCAAGAGACCCAGTACTTC; CDR3 protein: CASGPGLGAQETQYF
clone size: NA; V gene: TRBV11-2; J gene: TRBJ2-3; D gene: NA; CDR3 DNA: TGTGCCAGCAGCTTAGTGCAGAGGGCGCAGTATTTT; CDR3 protein: CASSLVQRAQYF
clone size: NA; V gene: TRBV7-8; J gene: TRBJ2-2; D gene: TRBD1; CDR3 DNA: TGTGCCAGCAGCGGAAGGGACAGGGGAACCGGGGAGCTGTTTTTT; CDR3 protein: CASSGRDRGTGELFF
clone size: NA; V gene: TRBV7-9; J gene: TRBJ2-7; D gene: NA; CDR3 DNA: TGTGCCAGCAGTGTGTCCCGGGGCTATGGGCTCGGGGACGAGCAGTACTTC; CDR3 protein: CASSVSRGYGLGDEQYF
clone size: once; V gene: TRBV6-5; J gene: TRBJ2-7; D gene: TRBD2; CDR3 DNA: TGTGCCAGCAGGGGAGGGGAAACCTACGAGCAGTACTTC; CDR3 protein: CASRGGETYEQYF
clone size: NA; V gene: TRBV28; J gene: TRBJ1-5; D gene: TRBD1; CDR3 DNA: TGTGCCAGCAGTCCCCTTAGGGGGCGTCGCAATCAGCCCCAGCATTTT; CDR3 protein: CASSPLRGRRNQPQHF
clone size: NA; V gene: TRBV4-1; J gene: TRBJ2-1; D gene: NA; CDR3 DNA: TGCGCCAGTAAGAATTCTAACGCGGCTCGGATACAGAATGAGCAGTTCTTC; CDR3 protein: CASKNSNAARIQNEQFF
clone size: NA; V gene: TRBV11-1; J gene: TRBJ2-7; D gene: NA; CDR3 DNA: TGTGCCAGCAGTGGCCAGAGCTCCTACGAGCAGTACTTC; CDR3 protein: CASSGQSSYEQYF
clone size: NA; V gene: TRBV7-9; J gene: TRBJ2-1; D gene: NA; CDR3 DNA: TGTGCCAGCAGCTTGCGTGTAGGGGCGCTCAATGAGCAGTTCTTC; CDR3 protein: CASSLRVGALNEQFF